This TCR beta chain is from a study of Graves' ophthalmopathy and Graves' hyperthyroidism. As for the study in general: Pretreatment peripheral blood was obtained at initial diagnosis. Study outcomes and limitations: Also, most clonotypes expanded in the thyroid above 0.001 frequency appeared in blood.

RNA transcripts were the source from which TCR beta CDR3 regions were amplified. In the first round, RT-PCR was carried out with HTBI primers, and a multiplex PCR formed the second round. TCRdb independently ran MiXCR on the multiplex PCR reads; one entry per CDR3 protein. The sample shows 620,000 or so distinct CDR3 sequences, around a fifth of them seen only once. Stable hyperthyroidism was defined by absence of ophthalmopathy within 18 months of follow-up. A note on this clonotype: Its antigen remains unidentified.

Germline values: CDR1 KGHSH, CDR2 LQKENI. CDR3 length: 15 residues. V lost 0 bases and J lost 3, with 9 bases in between. The sequencing sample was made of peripheral blood. This chain links TRBV18 with TRBJ1-5, with a possible D match to TRBD1 (6 bases). The source is a woman between 18 and 29 years old with stable Graves' hyperthyroidism. Some clones in this sample may be carry-over from other donors' samples. CDR3 amino acids: CASSPPGQTNQPQHF. DNA of the CDR3: TGTGCCAGCTCACCACCGGGACAAACCAATCAGCCCCAGCATTTT. The full variable domain, completed using reference TRBV18 and TRBJ1-5, is NAGVMQNPRHLVRRRGQEARLRCSPMKGHSHVYWYRQLPEEGLKFMVYLQKENIIDESGMPKERFSAEFPKEGPSILRIQQVVRGDSAAYFCASSPPGQTNQPQHFGDGTRLSIL.